Sequencing of this T cell receptor beta chain was carried out in a study of T cells in Graves' hyperthyroidism and ophthalmopathy (dated by TCRdb to between 2018 and 2021). At the level of the whole study: Peripheral blood samples were taken at initial diagnosis, before any treatment was given. TCR V-J signatures able to tell the groups apart were searched for in a discovery cohort of 90 to 100 patients, of whom roughly 42 had Graves' ophthalmopathy and about 55 had stable Graves' hyperthyroidism. The 95 to 100 discovery patients were randomly divided into training and test sets at a 7:3 ratio. Thyroid tissue and blood T-cell repertoires from over 5 Graves' hyperthyroidism patients were also compared in the study. Following sampling, methimazole starting at 30 mg daily was given to hyperthyroidism patients, and high-dose intravenous methylprednisolone was given to ophthalmopathy patients. The paper reports TCR Vbeta CDR3 sequencing of approximately 130 peripheral blood samples: around 41 ophthalmopathy, under 80 hyperthyroidism and some 17 progressor patients. Whether ophthalmopathy could be predicted prospectively was tested in an independent validation cohort made up of some 20 hyperthyroidism patients plus 17 patients who later progressed to ophthalmopathy.

Hyperthyroidism patients were aged 18 to 65 years and newly diagnosed, with disease duration of less than 2 months. Patients with uncontrolled infections, other autoimmune diseases, pregnancy or lactation were excluded. Diagnoses relied on clinical symptoms, serum thyroxine and TRAb, thyroid ultrasound and orbital computed tomography. For progressor patients, blood was drawn at the first diagnosis of hyperthyroidism, before any ophthalmopathy symptoms had appeared. Ficoll-Paque density gradient centrifugation was used to isolate PBMCs from about 9 ml of fresh peripheral blood. Progressor patients were initially diagnosed with Graves' hyperthyroidism and developed ophthalmopathy during follow-up. Trizol reagent was used to extract total RNA, and RNA quality was then checked on an Agilent 2100 Bioanalyzer. The TCR beta CDR3 regions were amplified from RNA transcripts. The first round of RT-PCR for the TCR CDR3 was performed with the HTBI primer set and the Qiagen OneStep RT-PCR kit. The libraries were constructed in a second round of multiplex PCR and then size-selected and purified. The libraries were sequenced on an Illumina HiSeq2000 using paired-end 100 bp reads. As for how the authors treated the data: Raw data were processed with SOAPnuke, discarding reads with adapters, uncalled bases, mean Phred below 15, or no exact constant-primer or identifier match. High-quality paired reads were merged using COPE v1.2.5, and each unique nucleotide sequence was defined as a clonotype. MiTCR v1.1 was used to align the clonotypes against IMGT TRBV, TRBD and TRBJ reference segments. Only V-J combinations with frequency above 0.0001, covering 99% to 99.2% of repertoires, were analysed. The TCS score was defined as the ratio of F50 (clonal expansion) to E x V (chaos), calculated using BLOSUM62-based TCRdist between CDR3 peptides within each V-J. Welch's t-statistics and random forest reduced fewer than 600 V-J features to about 12, which were used in a naive Bayes classifier (R e1071). The raw public reads went through TCRdb reprocessing: fastp at Q25, MiXCR clone calling, in-frame beta chains kept. Each record represents a unique CDR3 protein, reported with the most common genes and DNA among its rows. The V and J calls come from TCRdb's annotation, not from the publication. The sample has about 130,000 distinct CDR3 sequences on record, approximately 24% of them singletons. The ten biggest clones cover more than 65% of the sample.

The CDR3 holds 12 amino acids from the cysteine to the phenylalanine. Here the CDR3 DNA is all that survives: 36 bases in frame from base 1. V drops 7 bases and J drops 8 bases, leaving 15 bases in between. CDR1 and CDR2 are drawn from the germline V gene (reference sequence): GTSNPN, SVGIG. This clonotype was observed many times. The clone's antigen remains unknown. Per-nucleotide qualities are absent, and no much larger clonotype sits a single base away. Overall study results and their limits: In cross-validation, a model built on a 13 V-J signature told ophthalmopathy apart from stable hyperthyroidism with less than 90% sensitivity and around 81% specificity, and in testing the same model reached 80%/75%. In validation, the model predicted progression to ophthalmopathy with roughly 70% sensitivity and roughly 72% specificity, a median of 6.5 months before onset. Sample size was not statistically predetermined, and investigators were not blinded to group allocation. Most expanded thyroid clonotypes (frequency above 0.001) were also detected in blood, a finding suggesting that blood repertoires may reflect thyroid immune responses.

The clonotype comes from a woman aged 50 to 60 with Graves' hyperthyroidism that later progressed to Graves' ophthalmopathy. Sequencing was carried out using blood. The rearrangement combines TRBV30 with TRBJ2-4, with a tentative D gene TRBD1 over 5 matching bases. This receptor carries the CDR3 CASAGFGDIQYF. The nucleotide sequence reads as follows: TGTGCCTCGGCAGGGTTTGGTGACATTCAGTACTTC.